This TCR beta chain was captured in a study of CD8 T cells in Susac syndrome. Sequencing targeted TCR beta in T cells from blood (CD8+ and CD4+). Controls matched for age and sex were healthy donors. Regarding the study as a whole: Acknowledgment was made by the study that its TCR sequencing and HLA analysis involved a relatively small number of individuals.

Points on this clonotype: Its antigen remains unidentified.

Trimming took 5 bases from V and 9 from J; bases not matched to a gene: 7. Per the germline V gene, CDR1 is DFQATT and CDR2 is SNEGSKA (reference sequence). The CDR3 contains 12 residues. Random-hexamer reverse transcription was applied to about 0.45 to 1 ug RNA. Amplification of TCR beta CDR3 spanned 54 Vbeta and 13 Jbeta via immunoSEQ multiplex PCR. TCRdb processed the immunoSEQ multiplex PCR reads anew with MiXCR; each CDR3 protein has one entry. The sample consists of roughly 80,000 distinct CDR3 sequences, roughly 93% of them appearing once. This receptor was identified in a human donor in good health. Sequencing was done on a sample of CD8+ T cells from PBMCs. The chain uses TRBV20-1 and TRBJ2-1; 7 nucleotides align to TRBD1. This CDR3 is CSASDRAGEQFF. Written as DNA, the CDR3 is TGCAGTGCTTCCGACAGGGCGGGTGAGCAGTTCTTC.